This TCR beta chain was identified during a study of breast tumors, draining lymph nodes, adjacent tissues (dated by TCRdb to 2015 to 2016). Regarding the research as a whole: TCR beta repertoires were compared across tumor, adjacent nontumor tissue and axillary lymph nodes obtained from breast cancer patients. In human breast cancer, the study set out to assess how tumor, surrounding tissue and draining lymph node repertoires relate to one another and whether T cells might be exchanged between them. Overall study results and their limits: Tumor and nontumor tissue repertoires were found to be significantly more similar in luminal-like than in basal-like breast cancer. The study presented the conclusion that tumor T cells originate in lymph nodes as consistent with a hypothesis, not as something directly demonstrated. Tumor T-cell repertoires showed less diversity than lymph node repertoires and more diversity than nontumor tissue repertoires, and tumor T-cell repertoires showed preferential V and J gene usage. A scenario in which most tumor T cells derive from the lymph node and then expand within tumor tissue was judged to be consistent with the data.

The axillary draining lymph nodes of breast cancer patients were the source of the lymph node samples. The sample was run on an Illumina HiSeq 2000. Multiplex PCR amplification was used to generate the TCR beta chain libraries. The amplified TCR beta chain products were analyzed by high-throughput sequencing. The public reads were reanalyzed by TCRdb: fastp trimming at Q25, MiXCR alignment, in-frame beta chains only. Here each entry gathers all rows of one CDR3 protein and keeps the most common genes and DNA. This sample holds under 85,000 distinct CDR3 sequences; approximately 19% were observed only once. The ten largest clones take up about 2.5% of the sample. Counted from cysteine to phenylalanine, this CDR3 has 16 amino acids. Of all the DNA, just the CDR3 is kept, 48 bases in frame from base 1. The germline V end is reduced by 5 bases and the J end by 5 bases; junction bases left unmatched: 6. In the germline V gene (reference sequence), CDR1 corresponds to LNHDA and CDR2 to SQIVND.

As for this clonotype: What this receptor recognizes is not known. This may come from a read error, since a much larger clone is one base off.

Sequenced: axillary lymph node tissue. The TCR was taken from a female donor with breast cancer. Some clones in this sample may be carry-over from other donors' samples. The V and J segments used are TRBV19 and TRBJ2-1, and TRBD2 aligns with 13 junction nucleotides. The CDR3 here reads CASSRLLAGGHNEQFF. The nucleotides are TGTGCCAGTAGTCGCTTACTAGCGGGAGGGCACAATGAGCAGTTCTTC.